Detailed here is one T cell receptor (beta chain). This clonotype was counted many times. The antigen this receptor binds is unknown. Nothing much larger sits one base from this clone, and base qualities are not available. The sample comes from a study of T cell repertoires in cytomegalovirus infection (dated by TCRdb to the late 2010s). A note on the overall study: Because public TCR beta signatures pointed to carriage of CMV infection together with the matching HLA type, the HLA type of each donor mattered for the analysis.

CDR1 and CDR2, per the germline V gene, are SGHVS and FQNEAQ. Relative to germline, V is 5 bases shorter and J is 9 bases shorter, with 26 bases between their ends. The CDR3 contains 17 residues, cysteine and phenylalanine counted. Just the 51-base CDR3 DNA is kept, in frame starting at base 1. The sample was run on an Illumina HiSeq 1500. TCRdb cleaned the public reads at Q25 with fastp, built clones with MiXCR and kept in-frame beta chains. Identical CDR3 proteins give one entry, which carries the most common genes and DNA. The sample table records some 400,000 distinct CDR3 sequences; roughly 18% of these occur just once. The ten largest clones add up to approximately 10% of the sample. Broad study findings and their caveats: The ex vivo response was dominated by HLA-C-restricted CMV-specific TCR beta clonotypes, which also provided the single most frequent clonotype in two of eight donors. In both this cohort and an independent approximately 400-donor cohort, the cumulative frequency of public TCR beta family members distinguished carriers of CMV infection plus the relevant HLA type.

The sample taken for sequencing was PBMCs. This TCR was sampled from a human donor in good health (CMV status not recorded). Some clones in this sample may be carry-over from other donors' samples. Recombination linked TRBV7-8 to TRBJ2-1; the D segment could be TRBD2, given 7 matching bases. The CDR3 loop reads CASSAGGGSGIVGEQFF. The DNA sequence is as follows: TGTGCCAGCAGCGCCGGAGGGGGGAGCGGGATTGTCGGTGAGCAGTTCTTC.